One sample yielded the 18 T cell receptor beta chains listed below, sequenced in a study of shared clonotypes between healthy human individuals. Assay: immunoSEQ multiplex PCR; the TCRdb copy retains only in-frame clones and omits some. The table includes over 2 million clones, 85% to 95% detected once. CD8 cells classed as naive were CD45RO-negative and positively selected for CCR7, excluding terminally differentiated effector memory CD45RA+ cells. Source material: naive CD8+ T cells sorted from blood. Receptor source: a man in his late teens or twenties in good health.

The V gene is TRBV10-3, the J gene TRBJ2-7, with TRBD2 matching 10 bases. The CDR3 spans 17 residues. The germline gives CDR1 ENHRY, CDR2 SYGVKD. The V segment lost 7 bases and the J segment 0 bases; nucleotides outside the gene matches: 12. The CDR3 nucleotides are TGTGCCATCATGACCGGGACTAGCGCTTCGACCTCCTACGAGCAGTACTTC. Translation: CAIMTGTSASTSYEQYF.

V and J are TRBV9 and TRBJ1-4; no clear D gene. Looked up from germline, CDR1 is SGDLS and CDR2 is YYNGEE. Trimming removed 5 bases at V and 5 bases at J, with 13 bases between. The CDR3 is 14 residues long. Written as DNA, the CDR3 is TGTGCCAGCAGACACGGTTTCTCAAATGAAAAACTGTTTTTT. Its protein product is CASRHGFSNEKLFF.

This chain joins TRBV19 and TRBJ1-5; TRBD1 matches at 7 bases. CDR1 and CDR2 (germline): LNHDA, SQIVND (reference sequence). The V and J ends lost 1 base and 6 bases, in that order; junction bases with no gene match: 12. The CDR3 totals 17 residues. CDR3 sequence reads: CASSIVGGRGSRQPQHF. For the CDR3, the DNA is TGTGCCAGTAGTATAGTAGGGGGCAGGGGAAGTCGTCAGCCCCAGCATTTT.

In DNA, the CDR3 is TGTGCCAGCAGCGACCAAATCTTTAGACCCTCCTTGACCTACGAGCAGTACTTC. It codes for CASSDQIFRPSLTYEQYF. V and J are TRBV4-2 and TRBJ2-7; D ambiguous. The ends were cut back, 5 bases at V and 2 bases at J, with 25 bases in the middle. This CDR3 region has 18 residues. CDR1 is LGHNA, CDR2 YNFKEQ, per germline.

On this clone itself: Within the sample, other DNA sequences also encode this same CDR3. The chain employs TRBV5-1 and TRBJ2-7, with D uncertain. Germline lookup yields CDR1 SGHRS and CDR2 YFSETQ. Trimming took off 2 bases at V and 3 bases at J, with 6 bases between the two ends. The CDR3 totals 12 residues. This CDR3 reads CASSFFGYEQYF. The CDR3, as DNA: TGCGCCAGCAGCTTTTTCGGCTACGAGCAGTACTTC.

The rearrangement links TRBV2 to TRBJ1-1; possible D gene TRBD1, 6 bases. Germline V gene sequence: CDR1 SNHLY, CDR2 FYNNEI. V was cut by 3 bases and J by 5 bases, with 13 bases left in between. The CDR3 is 14 residues long. As DNA, the CDR3 is TGTGCCAGCAGTGAGATTGACAGGCGGACTGAAGCTTTCTTT. This translates into CASSEIDRRTEAFF. The variable domain in full, with the rest retrieved from reference TRBV2 and TRBJ1-1, is EPEVTQTPSHQVTQMGQEVILRCVPISNHLYFYWYRQILGQKVEFLVSFYNNEISEKSEIFDDQFSVERPDGSNFTLKIRSTKLEDSAMYFCASSEIDRRTEAFFGQGTRLTVV.

This chain uses TRBV6-4 with TRBJ1-5; TRBD1 matches at 9 bases. The CDR3 runs 17 residues. With 3 bases clipped from V and 0 bases from J, the junction kept 6 bases outside the gene matches. Germline V lookup: CDR1 MRHNA, CDR2 SNTAGT. The CDR3 nucleotides read TGTGCCAGCAGTGAGGGGACAGGGACCGATAGCAATCAGCCCCAGCATTTT. Translating gives CASSEGTGTDSNQPQHF.

This clone was detected once. The genes are TRBV9 and TRBJ2-5; possible D gene TRBD1, 5 bases. Trimming removed 3 bases at V and 4 bases at J, with 25 bases between. CDR3 length: 18 amino acids. Germline-derived CDR1 and CDR2 are SGDLS and YYNGEE. CDR3 in DNA: TGTGCCAGCAGCGCACCAGTAACCCCCCAGGGTTCTTTAGAGACCCAGTACTTC. This codes for CASSAPVTPQGSLETQYF.

In nucleotides, the CDR3 is TGTGCCAGTAGTACCCGACCGGAATACAATGAGCAGTTCTTC. This encodes CASSTRPEYNEQFF. The chain couples TRBV19 to TRBJ2-1; D ambiguous. The CDR3 totals 14 residues. The germline gives CDR1 LNHDA, CDR2 SQIVND (reference sequence). V lost 4 bases and J lost 4, with 11 bases in between.

This chain uses TRBV5-6 with TRBJ1-2, with D perhaps TRBD1 (5 bases). Germline values: CDR1 SGHDT, CDR2 YYEEEE. V lost 4 bases, J lost 3 bases, and 13 bases lay in between. The CDR3 runs to 14 residues. The CDR3 loop is CASSESLRDYGYTF. CDR3 nucleotides: TGTGCCAGCAGCGAATCACTCAGGGACTATGGCTACACCTTC.

This clone was found once. This chain uses TRBV5-1 with TRBJ1-1, with a tentative D call TRBD1 (6 bases). The CDR3 totals 18 residues. CDR1 is SGHRS, CDR2 YFSETQ, per germline. Trimming pared 0 bases from V and 0 bases from J, leaving 18 bases between. CDR3 sequence reads: CASSLALGQFHMNTEAFF. The DNA for the CDR3 is TGCGCCAGCAGCTTGGCCTTAGGACAGTTCCATATGAACACTGAAGCTTTCTTT.

The CDR3 here is CASSPGVASTDTQYF. Here the CDR3 DNA reads TGTGCCAGCAGCCCGGGCGTCGCTAGCACAGATACGCAGTATTTT. The chain recombines TRBV11-2 with TRBJ2-3; D is unclear. V lost 5 bases to trimming and J lost 0 bases, with 12 bases between them. In germline, CDR1 is SGHAT, CDR2 FQNNGV. The CDR3 is 15 amino acids.

Only one count was recorded for this clone. Other DNA sequences of this sample code for an identical CDR3. The rearrangement joins TRBV9 to TRBJ2-1, with D possibly TRBD2 on 7 matching bases. V was cut by 0 bases and J by 7 bases, with 11 bases left in between. The CDR3 has 14 amino acids. The germline V gene has CDR1 SGDLS and CDR2 YYNGEE. CDR3 nucleotide sequence: TGTGCCAGCAGCGTAGAGGGGGGGCATAATGAGCAGTTCTTC. Translated: CASSVEGGHNEQFF.

The V gene is TRBV6-1, the J gene TRBJ2-7; D unresolved. Germline V CDR1 and CDR2: MNHNS, SASEGT. V was clipped by 0 bases and J by 6 bases, with 12 bases between them. The CDR3 loop spans 14 amino acids. CDR3 amino acids: CASSEALLALEQYF. For the CDR3, the DNA is TGTGCCAGCAGTGAAGCGCTTCTGGCCCTCGAGCAGTACTTC.

V usage is TRBV27 and J usage is TRBJ2-7; 8 positions agree with TRBD1. There are 14 residues in the CDR3. V was pared by 6 bases and J by 3 bases, with 7 bases of the junction left unmatched. Germline V lookup: CDR1 MNHEY, CDR2 SMNVEV (reference sequence). The CDR3 sequence is CASRGQAANYEQYF. Written as DNA, the CDR3 is TGTGCCAGCAGGGGACAGGCCGCCAACTACGAGCAGTACTTC.

The count of this clone is one. V and J are TRBV6-5 and TRBJ1-2; D gene unclear. Germline CDR1 is MNHEY and CDR2 is SVGAGI. V lost 7 bases, J lost 7 bases, and 19 bases lay in between. The CDR3 runs 14 residues. The CDR3 region is CASTYSGGAGGYTF. In DNA, the CDR3 is TGTGCCAGCACCTATTCAGGAGGAGCCGGTGGCTACACCTTC.

In the case of this clone: Other DNA sequences in this sample translate to the same CDR3. The chain carries TRBV5-1 and TRBJ2-7; D is unresolved. Trimming shortened V by 0 bases and J by 3 bases, and 7 bases separated the two germline ends. Germline V CDR1 and CDR2: SGHRS, YFSETQ. This CDR3 is 13 amino acids long. This CDR3 reads CASSLAPSYEQYF. CDR3 in DNA: TGCGCCAGCAGCTTGGCTCCCAGCTACGAGCAGTACTTC. Complete variable domain (other parts from reference TRBV5-1 and TRBJ2-7): KAGVTQTPRYLIKTRGQQVTLSCSPISGHRSVSWYQQTPGQGLQFLFEYFSETQRNKGNFPGRFSGRQFSNSRSEMNVSTLELGDSALYLCASSLAPSYEQYFGPGTRLTVT.

The sample holds a few counts of this clone. Distinct nucleotide sequences in the sample also encode this CDR3. This chain links TRBV6-5 with TRBJ2-7, with TRBD1 as a possible D gene (6 bases). Germline V gene lookup returns CDR1 MNHEY and CDR2 SVGAGI. With 1 base removed from V and 0 bases from J, the gap between germline ends came to 7 bases. There are 14 residues in the CDR3. CDR3 in DNA: TGTGCCAGCAGTTACTACAGGGACTCCTACGAGCAGTACTTC. Residues: CASSYYRDSYEQYF.